This T cell receptor (beta chain) was captured in a study of CD8 T cells in ankylosing spondylitis. V gave up 5 bases and J gave up 8 bases, with 16 bases separating them. There are 14 residues in the CDR3. Germline CDR1 and CDR2: SGHVS and FQNEAQ. TCRdb passed the 5' RACE reads through MiXCR, listing each CDR3 protein once. The sample carries just over 350,000 distinct CDR3 sequences, 20% to 25% recorded once. The receptor was derived from a male donor with ankylosing spondylitis or in good health (not recorded which). The V call is TRBV7-8, the J call TRBJ2-1; maybe TRBD2 (7 bases). The sequenced sample was blood, either unsorted or a sorted T cell fraction (not recorded which). CDR3 loop: CASSPRGALDEQFF. CDR3 nucleotides: TGTGCCAGCAGCCCCCGGGGGGCCTTAGATGAGCAGTTCTTC.